These T cell receptor beta chains were read from a single sample in a study of siplizumab effects on memory and regulatory T cells. Some clones are missing from TCRdb's copy, which holds only in-frame ones; the method was immunoSEQ multiplex PCR. The sample yields some 100,000 clones, just under 95% seen once. Sequences were obtained from non-Treg CD4+ T cells sorted from blood. The receptors originated from a human donor in good health. Both conserved end residues are part of each CDR3. The order of the fields is D gene, V gene, J gene, clone size, CDR3 protein, CDR3 DNA. A D gene is named only where the DNA matches it firmly. Size values are once, few and many counts, or a class for expanded clones, and some rows have none.

TRBD2	TRBV10-2	TRBJ2-3	.	CASGSGLAGEDTQYF	TGCGCCAGCGGGTCGGGACTAGCGGGGGAAGATACGCAGTATTTT
TRBD2	TRBV9	TRBJ2-3	.	CASSVEGGLTTDTQYF	TGTGCCAGCAGCGTAGAGGGAGGGTTGACCACAGATACGCAGTATTTT
.	TRBV20-1	TRBJ2-5	.	CSAPDLETQYF	TGCAGTGCTCCTGACTTGGAGACCCAGTACTTC
.	TRBV28	TRBJ2-7	.	CASSFTGREQYF	TGTGCCAGCAGTTTCACAGGGCGGGAGCAGTACTTC
TRBD1	TRBV2	TRBJ2-6	.	CASSEGQISGANVLTF	TGTGCCAGCAGTGAGGGACAGATCTCTGGGGCCAACGTCCTGACTTTC
TRBD2	TRBV7-2	TRBJ2-3	.	CASSQLAGITDTQYF	TGTGCCAGCAGCCAACTAGCGGGGATCACAGATACGCAGTATTTT
.	TRBV2	TRBJ1-2	.	CASSVDNREIGGYTF	TGTGCCAGCAGTGTAGATAACAGGGAGATTGGGGGCTACACCTTC
.	TRBV28	TRBJ2-6	once	CASSPAETYLSGANVLTF	TGTGCCAGCAGCCCTGCGGAGACATATCTCTCTGGGGCCAACGTCCTGACTTTC
TRBD1	TRBV4-1	TRBJ2-7	.	CASSQLGQGRLEQYF	TGCGCCAGCAGCCAACTTGGACAGGGTAGGCTCGAGCAGTACTTC
TRBD2	TRBV7-2	TRBJ2-2	.	CASSPTGGRVGELFF	TGTGCCAGCAGCCCCACCGGGGGGAGGGTCGGGGAGCTGTTTTTT
.	TRBV29-1	TRBJ2-5	.	CSVEGSPETQYF	TGCAGCGTTGAAGGAAGTCCTGAGACCCAGTACTTC
.	TRBV7-9	TRBJ2-1	.	CASSLVGTIDEQFF	TGTGCCAGCAGCTTAGTGGGGACGATAGATGAGCAGTTCTTC
TRBD1	TRBV5-4	TRBJ1-1	.	CAWIRQGNTEAFF	TGTGCCTGGATACGACAGGGGAACACTGAAGCTTTCTTT
TRBD2	TRBV4-3	TRBJ2-7	.	CASSQDRGGMGPQYF	TGCGCCAGCAGCCAAGATCGGGGGGGTATGGGCCCCCAGTACTTC
.	TRBV6-5	TRBJ2-5	.	CASSYLVGQETQYF	TGTGCCAGCAGTTACTTAGTTGGACAAGAGACCCAGTACTTC
.	TRBV28	TRBJ2-7	.	CASSSDSSYEQYF	TGTGCCAGCAGTTCGGACAGCTCCTACGAGCAGTACTTC
TRBD2	TRBV6-4	TRBJ2-1	once	CASSEIASGGYNEQFF	TGTGCCAGCAGTGAGATCGCGAGCGGGGGGTACAATGAGCAGTTCTTC
TRBD1	TRBV6-6	TRBJ1-1	.	CASSYNRDRDTEAFF	TGTGCCAGCAGTTACAACCGGGACAGGGACACTGAAGCTTTCTTT
TRBD1	TRBV29-1	TRBJ1-5	.	CSGGQPNQPQHF	TGCAGCGGGGGACAGCCCAATCAGCCCCAGCATTTT
.	TRBV2	TRBJ1-1	.	CASSELSGRAFF	TGTGCCAGCAGTGAACTGTCAGGGAGAGCTTTCTTT
.	TRBV10-3	TRBJ2-5	.	CAISEGEETQYF	TGTGCCATCAGTGAAGGGGAAGAGACCCAGTACTTC
TRBD1	TRBV11-2	TRBJ1-3	.	CASSRTGTASGNTIYF	TGTGCCAGCAGCCGGACCGGGACAGCCTCTGGAAACACCATATATTTT
.	TRBV19	TRBJ2-1	once	CASSKGDGGALFF	TGTGCCAGTAGTAAAGGTGATGGGGGGGCCCTGTTCTTC
TRBD2	TRBV30	TRBJ2-1	.	CAWSLGVSGGSYNEQFF	TGTGCCTGGAGTTTGGGGGTTAGCGGGGGATCCTACAATGAGCAGTTCTTC
.	TRBV28	TRBJ1-1	.	CAIRGPNTEAFF	TGTGCCATTAGGGGCCCGAACACTGAAGCTTTCTTT
TRBD2	TRBV15	TRBJ2-7	.	CATSFSGGRDEQYF	TGTGCCACCAGCTTTAGCGGGGGGAGGGACGAGCAGTACTTC
.	TRBV6-1	TRBJ2-5	.	CASRSGLLGTQYF	TGTGCCAGCAGATCCGGGCTCCTGGGGACCCAGTACTTC